The 18 T cell receptor beta chains below all came from one sample that was sequenced in a study of T cells in tuberculosis. The method was immunoSEQ multiplex PCR; TCRdb's version includes in-frame clones alone and lacks a portion of them. The table includes nearly 35,000 clones, approximately 93% detected once. The sample consisted of PBMCs. These TCRs come from a donor between 10 and 35 years old with latent tuberculosis or without tuberculosis infection.

The chain uses TRBV15 and TRBJ1-2, with TRBD1 matching over 10 bases. Per germline, CDR1 LNHNV and CDR2 YYDKDF (reference sequence). V dropped 3 bases and J dropped 5; count of bases not matched to a gene: 9. There are 16 residues in the CDR3. The CDR3 DNA sequence: TGTGCCACCAGCAGGAGGACAGGGGGACTTGGGTATGGCTACACCTTC. It is translated as CATSRRTGGLGYGYTF.

By frequency in the sample, this clone is medium-sized. The chain links TRBV28 to TRBJ2-1; 9 bases are shared with TRBD2. Germline CDR1 MDHEN, CDR2 SYDVKM. There are 15 residues in the CDR3. V dropped 8 bases and J dropped 0; count of bases not matched to a gene: 5. The CDR3 DNA sequence: TGTGCCAGCTTTGAGCGGGAGGTCTCCTACAATGAGCAGTTCTTC. It translates to CASFEREVSYNEQFF.

This sequence joins TRBV9 and TRBJ1-2; no clear D gene. Germline V lookup: CDR1 SGDLS, CDR2 YYNGEE. Trimming shortened V by 3 bases and J by 3 bases, and 21 bases separated the two germline ends. The CDR3 totals 17 residues. CDR3 DNA sequence: TGTGCCAGCAGCGCCTACCGCGTCTCTAGGGAGCACTATGGCTACACCTTC. Its translation is CASSAYRVSREHYGYTF.

V is TRBV29-1 and J is TRBJ1-3; D unresolved. Germline loops: CDR1 SQVTM, CDR2 ANQGSEA. The germline V and J ends were trimmed by 7 bases and 0 bases, with 7 bases remaining between them. The CDR3 length is 12 residues. CDR3 amino acids: CSALFSGNTIYF. The CDR3 DNA reads TGCAGCGCCCTCTTCTCTGGAAACACCATATATTTT.

This chain joins TRBV15 and TRBJ2-5; D unclear. Trimming stripped 0 bases from V and 2 bases from J, with 10 bases between. The V gene's germline CDR1 is LNHNV and CDR2 YYDKDF (reference sequence). The length of the CDR3 is 15 residues. CDR3 sequence: CATSRDYRRQETQYF. The CDR3 nucleotides read TGTGCCACCAGCAGAGATTATCGCAGGCAAGAGACCCAGTACTTC.

This rearrangement joins TRBV7-9 to TRBJ2-1; TRBD2 matches 7 bases. CDR1 is SEHNR and CDR2 is FQNEAQ in the germline V gene (reference sequence). V gave up 2 bases and J gave up 9 bases; unmatched junction bases: 22. CDR3 length: 19 residues. The DNA of the CDR3 is TGTGCCAGCAGCTTAAAGCCCGCCTTACCAGCGGGATCTTCAGGTGAGCAGTTCTTC. This gives the protein CASSLKPALPAGSSGEQFF.

The genes are TRBV10-2 and TRBJ2-7; no clear D. The V end was cut by 2 bases, the J end by 0 bases, with 8 bases between. Looked up from germline, CDR1 is WSHSY and CDR2 is SAAADI. This CDR3 comprises 14 residues. CDR3 residues: CASSELPFSYEQYF. As DNA, the CDR3 is TGCGCCAGCAGTGAGCTTCCGTTCTCCTACGAGCAGTACTTC.

V gene TRBV11-3 combines with J gene TRBJ1-2; possible D gene TRBD1, 5 bases. V lost 0 bases to trimming and J lost 7 bases, with 9 bases between them. CDR1 and CDR2 from the germline V gene are SGHNT and YENEEA. The CDR3 covers 13 residues. The CDR3 loop is CASSLEGGSGYTF. The CDR3 nucleotides are TGTGCCAGCAGCTTAGAGGGGGGAAGTGGCTACACCTTC. Complete variable domain (other parts from reference TRBV11-3 and TRBJ1-2): EAGVVQSPRYKIIEKKQPVAFWCNPISGHNTLYWYLQNLGQGPELLIRYENEEAVDDSQLPKDRFSAERLKGVDSTLKIQPAELGDSAVYLCASSLEGGSGYTFGSGTRLTVV.

This clone has just a few counts. The rearrangement joins TRBV5-1 to TRBJ1-2; D unclear. Trimming left V 4 bases short and J 3 bases short, with 19 bases between. The germline CDR1 and CDR2 sequences are SGHRS and YFSETQ. The CDR3 contains 16 residues. The CDR3 sequence is CASSQNPGRQDYGYTF. CDR3 nucleotides: TGCGCCAGCAGCCAGAATCCCGGCAGGCAGGACTATGGCTACACCTTC.

V usage is TRBV29-1 and J usage is TRBJ2-7; 10 nucleotides line up with TRBD1. The CDR3 runs to 18 residues. J was trimmed by 3 bases and V by 6 bases; bases with no gene match: 20. Germline assignment: CDR1 SQVTM and CDR2 ANQGSEA. The CDR3: CSVSGGFTGQGFHYEQYF. The DNA for the CDR3 is TGCAGCGTCTCTGGAGGGTTTACGGGACAGGGGTTCCACTACGAGCAGTACTTC.

The chain has TRBV7-3 and TRBJ2-5; TRBD2 matches at 9 bases. Germline CDR1 SGHTA, CDR2 FQGTGA. After removal of 2 bases from V and 4 bases from J, the junction contained 5 bases not matched to a gene. The CDR3 length is 15 residues. The CDR3 loop reads CASSLAGGPGETQYF. CDR3 DNA: TGTGCCAGCAGCTTAGCGGGAGGGCCTGGAGAGACCCAGTACTTC. The whole variable domain, filled in from reference TRBV7-3 and TRBJ2-5, reads GAGVSQTPSNKVTEKGKYVELRCDPISGHTALYWYRQSLGQGPEFLIYFQGTGAADDSGLPNDRFFAVRPEGSVSTLKIQRTERGDSAVYLCASSLAGGPGETQYFGPGTRLLVL.

The V gene is TRBV6-4, the J gene TRBJ2-2; possibly TRBD2 for D (6 bases). The CDR3 totals 15 residues. Germline assignment: CDR1 MRHNA and CDR2 SNTAGT. Trimming removed 4 bases from V and 5 bases from J, with 14 bases in between. The CDR3 is CASSVRASATGELFF. The DNA for the CDR3 is TGTGCCAGCAGTGTCAGAGCTAGCGCAACCGGGGAGCTGTTTTTT.

The chain couples TRBV19 to TRBJ1-2, with D unclear. Trimming took 2 bases from V and 1 from J, leaving 20 bases between them. Germline CDR1 LNHDA, CDR2 SQIVND (reference sequence). The CDR3 runs 18 residues. Here the CDR3 reads CASSIHAGEFDLNYGYTF. CDR3 in DNA: TGTGCCAGTAGTATACACGCTGGGGAGTTTGACCTTAACTATGGCTACACCTTC.

This clone was seen a single time. This chain uses TRBV5-8 with TRBJ1-4; D is unresolved. CDR1 and CDR2 from the germline V gene are SGHTS and YDEGEE. The germline V and J ends were trimmed by 5 bases and 0 bases, with 17 bases remaining between them. CDR3 length: 17 residues. This CDR3 is CASRSKGGLATNEKLFF. For the CDR3, the DNA is TGTGCCAGCAGGTCAAAAGGCGGGCTCGCAACTAATGAAAAACTGTTTTTT.

The table lists this clone with a count of one. The rearrangement joins TRBV11-2 to TRBJ1-2, with no clear D. V lost 11 bases to trimming and J lost 0 bases, with 13 bases between them. Germline V gene data show CDR1 as SGHAT and CDR2 as FQNNGV. CDR3 length: 13 amino acids. Here the CDR3 reads CAAGDQANYGYTF. Written as DNA, the CDR3 is TGTGCCGCCGGGGATCAAGCTAACTATGGCTACACCTTC.

In its sample, this clone was seen once. The chain employs TRBV5-1 and TRBJ2-2; D unresolved. The germline V and J ends were trimmed by 0 bases and 0 bases, with 6 bases remaining between them. This CDR3 is built from 15 residues. Germline assignment: CDR1 SGHRS and CDR2 YFSETQ. The CDR3 bases are TGCGCCAGCAGCTTGGTCAGTTCGAACACCGGGGAGCTGTTTTTT. Residues: CASSLVSSNTGELFF.

V is TRBV6-5 and J is TRBJ2-1; the match to TRBD2 covers 9 bases. Trimming removed 3 bases from V and 6 bases from J; junction bases left unmatched: 6. This CDR3 contains 15 residues. Germline V gives CDR1 MNHEY, CDR2 SVGAGI. DNA of the CDR3: TGTGCCAGCAGTTATTTAGCGGGGGCCAGCAATGAGCAGTTCTTC. Encoded protein: CASSYLAGASNEQFF.

This chain joins TRBV29-1 and TRBJ2-2; 8 nucleotides line up with TRBD1. Trimming cost V 1 base and J 6 bases; bases outside gene matches: 4. The CDR3 runs 14 residues. Germline CDR1 reads SQVTM; CDR2 reads ANQGSEA. As DNA, the CDR3 is TGCAGCGTTGAAGGGACAGGGTTTCCCGGGGAGCTGTTTTTT. This codes for CSVEGTGFPGELFF.